One and the same sample provided the 17 T cell receptor beta chains below, sequenced in a study of CD8+ T cells in alopecia areata. The treatment was: oral pan-JAK inhibitor, 5-10 mg twice daily. Extraction and reverse transcription of RNA yielded cDNA as the sequencing template. Only in-frame clones appear in the TCRdb table, and some are missing; sequencing was by immunoSEQ multiplex PCR. The data hold 90,000 to 150,000 clones, with 50% to 55% observed a single time. The material sequenced was CD4+ T cells sorted from blood, taken at week 4, from a patient treated with tofacitinib. The receptors were gathered from a human donor with alopecia areata.

This clone was picked up a small number of times. V gene TRBV29-1 combines with J gene TRBJ1-2, with TRBD1 as a possible D gene (5 bases). This CDR3 is built from 11 residues. With 6 bases removed from V and 7 bases from J, the gap between germline ends came to 12 bases. Germline CDR1 reads SQVTM; CDR2 reads ANQGSEA. The CDR3: CSVGSGGGYTF. CDR3 DNA: TGCAGCGTAGGCAGCGGGGGTGGCTACACCTTC.

The gene calls are TRBV4-1 and TRBJ2-1; TRBD2 agrees at 11 bases. The V gene end was trimmed by 4 bases and the J gene end by 10 bases; junction bases not matched to a gene: 12. From germline, CDR1 is MGHRA and CDR2 YSYEKL. This CDR3 comprises 16 residues. The CDR3 nucleotides are TGCGCCAGCAGCCCCTTCATAGCGGGAGGGCCCAGGGAGCAGTTCTTC. Translated, it gives CASSPFIAGGPREQFF.

The rearrangement uses TRBV6-5 and TRBJ2-5, with a weak D call TRBD1 (5 bases). The ends were cut back, 4 bases at V and 4 bases at J, with 13 bases in the middle. CDR3 length: 14 residues. Germline CDR1 and CDR2: MNHEY and SVGAGI. The CDR3 spells CASSSGITGETQYF. The DNA for the CDR3 is TGTGCCAGCAGTTCTGGCATCACAGGAGAGACCCAGTACTTC.

This clone showed up just once. The rearrangement uses TRBV4-2 and TRBJ2-3; D is unresolved. Germline values: CDR1 LGHNA, CDR2 YNFKEQ. V was pared by 0 bases and J by 8 bases, with 12 bases between. The CDR3 has 14 amino acids. The chain's CDR3 is CASSQEVRGATQYF. In nucleotides, the CDR3 is TGTGCCAGCAGCCAAGAAGTACGCGGCGCTACGCAGTATTTT.

The chain has TRBV7-9 and TRBJ2-7; tentative D call: TRBD2 (5 bases). Trimming removed 4 bases from V and 0 bases from J, with 13 bases in between. The CDR3 has 15 residues. CDR1 is SEHNR, CDR2 FQNEAQ, per germline (reference sequence). CDR3 sequence reads: CASSSTPGFSYEQYF. CDR3 bases: TGTGCCAGCAGCTCCACTCCGGGATTCTCCTACGAGCAGTACTTC.

The chain uses TRBV5-4 and TRBJ2-5, with 8 bases matching TRBD2. The CDR3 totals 16 residues. Germline V lookup: CDR1 SGHNT, CDR2 YYREEE (reference sequence). The J segment lost 5 bases and the V segment lost 4 bases, leaving 13 bases of the junction unmatched. This CDR3 is CASSPTDGRAGETQYF. The CDR3 DNA reads as TGTGCCAGCAGCCCGACCGACGGGAGGGCCGGGGAGACCCAGTACTTC.

This clone occurred a few times. The chain employs TRBV25-1 and TRBJ1-1; D is undetermined. The CDR3 has 15 amino acids. Germline V CDR1 and CDR2: MGHDK, SYGVNS. Trimming stripped 4 bases from V and 0 bases from J, with 12 bases between. The CDR3 spells CASSAPLGMNTEAFF. CDR3 DNA sequence: TGTGCCAGCAGTGCCCCCCTGGGTATGAACACTGAAGCTTTCTTT.

Here the CDR3 DNA reads TGTGCCAGCAGCACGGACTATTCGAGCGGGAGCTACAATGAGCAGTTCTTC. This encodes CASSTDYSSGSYNEQFF. The genes are TRBV7-9 and TRBJ2-1, with 8 positions matching TRBD2. Germline V lookup: CDR1 SEHNR, CDR2 FQNEAQ (reference sequence). The junction had 12 bases not matched to a gene; V was cut back by 5 bases and J by 3 bases. The CDR3 covers 17 residues.

This clone was counted between two and nine times. This chain connects TRBV5-1 to TRBJ2-2; D not resolved. Germline V CDR1 and CDR2: SGHRS, YFSETQ. The CDR3 is 15 amino acids. The V gene lost 0 bases and the J gene lost 2 bases, with 8 bases spanning the gap. The CDR3 protein is CASSLEGFNTGELFF. The CDR3 region has the DNA TGCGCCAGCAGCTTGGAGGGTTTTAACACCGGGGAGCTGTTTTTT.

The table lists this clone with a few counts. V gene TRBV4-1 combines with J gene TRBJ2-7, with 10 bases aligning to TRBD1. The length of the CDR3 is 18 residues. The J segment lost 6 bases and the V segment lost 1 base, leaving 15 bases of the junction unmatched. Germline V gene lookup returns CDR1 MGHRA and CDR2 YSYEKL. The CDR3 spells CASSQGLVDRGQSPEQYF. DNA for the CDR3: TGCGCCAGCAGCCAAGGGCTGGTCGACAGGGGGCAAAGTCCCGAGCAGTACTTC.

This clone was counted a few times. This chain joins TRBV30 and TRBJ2-5; no clear D gene. CDR1 is GTSNPN, CDR2 SVGIG, per germline (reference sequence). The CDR3 spans 12 residues. Trimming took 3 bases from V and 10 from J, leaving 15 bases between them. CDR3 sequence reads: CAWRGLLEGQYF. CDR3 in DNA: TGTGCCTGGAGGGGCCTCCTTGAAGGCCAGTACTTC.

The gene calls are TRBV6-5 and TRBJ2-1, with D possibly TRBD2 on 6 matching bases. The CDR3 is made up of 15 amino acids. CDR1 is MNHEY and CDR2 is SVGAGI in the germline V gene. V was shortened by 6 bases and J by 0 bases, with 12 bases between the two germline ends. CDR3 residues: CASSPDYSSYNEQFF. DNA for the CDR3: TGTGCCAGCAGCCCGGACTATAGCTCCTACAATGAGCAGTTCTTC.

DNA for the CDR3: TGCAGCGTCTCGGGACGGACGAACACTGAAGCTTTCTTT. Translated: CSVSGRTNTEAFF. The V call is TRBV29-1, the J call TRBJ1-1, with D maybe TRBD1 (5 bases). The CDR3 runs 13 residues. Germline V gene data show CDR1 as SQVTM and CDR2 as ANQGSEA. Trimming left V 6 bases short and J 1 base short, with 12 bases between.

This clone was seen more than once but under ten times. V and J are TRBV4-1 and TRBJ1-4; weak D call: TRBD1 (5 bases). CDR1 is MGHRA and CDR2 is YSYEKL in the germline V gene. Trimming took off 2 bases at V and 8 bases at J, with 9 bases between the two ends. CDR3 length: 13 amino acids. CDR3 residues: CASSQPWGEKLFF. DNA of the CDR3: TGCGCCAGCAGCCAACCTTGGGGCGAAAAACTGTTTTTT.

This clone was recorded a few times. The chain couples TRBV19 to TRBJ2-2, with 8 bases identical to TRBD2. Germline V gene lookup returns CDR1 LNHDA and CDR2 SQIVND (reference sequence). The junction had 6 bases not matched to a gene; V was cut back by 4 bases and J by 5 bases. The CDR3 extends over 15 amino acids. CDR3 nucleotide sequence: TGTGCCAGTAGTACCAGCGGGAGTCCAACCGGGGAGCTGTTTTTT. This encodes CASSTSGSPTGELFF.

The V call is TRBV29-1, the J call TRBJ1-2, with TRBD1 as a possible D gene (6 bases). The CDR3 spans 13 residues. Trimming cost V 4 bases and J 4 bases, with 13 bases left between them. The germline CDR1 and CDR2 sequences are SQVTM and ANQGSEA. CDR3 DNA: TGCAGCGTTGTAACAACAGGGTCCTATGGCTACACCTTC. This gives the protein CSVVTTGSYGYTF. Full variable domain (missing parts from reference TRBV29-1 and TRBJ1-2): SAVISQKPSRDICQRGTSLTIQCQVDSQVTMMFWYRQQPGQSLTLIATANQGSEATYESGFVIDKFPISRPNLTFSTLTVSNMSPEDSSIYLCSVVTTGSYGYTFGSGTRLTVV.

This clone was observed once. The V and J genes are TRBV4-1 and TRBJ2-2; D is ambiguous. This CDR3 comprises 14 residues. The germline V and J ends were trimmed by 4 bases and 3 bases, with 9 bases remaining between them. Germline values: CDR1 MGHRA, CDR2 YSYEKL. The CDR3 loop reads CASSRGLYTGELFF. In DNA form, the CDR3 reads TGCGCCAGCAGCCGGGGTCTCTACACCGGGGAGCTGTTTTTT.